A single TCR beta chain is shown here with its context. Authors' processing steps: Estimated nucleated cell counts came from reference gene primer amplification. TCRdb's table, derived via immunoSEQ multiplex PCR, lists solely in-frame clones and lacks some. D and trimming come from the DNA, and the V and J calls and clone size come from that table. The sample lists 15,000 to 20,000 clones, about 92% occurring once. These data originate in a study of blood T cell repertoires in COVID-19. Background on the study: There were acute and convalescent COVID-19 samples, and they came from the United States, Italy and Spain. T cells, B-cell-depleted T cells, or PBMCs supplied cDNA or gDNA.

CDR3 length equals 16 residues. CDR1 and CDR2 from the germline V gene are SGDLS and YYNGEE. Trimming left V 0 bases short and J 1 base short, with 13 bases between. The receptor was isolated from a human donor in a cohort sampled during active COVID-19. Sequencing was performed on peripheral blood. This chain connects TRBV9 to TRBJ1-1; D is perhaps TRBD1 (5 bases). As DNA, the CDR3 is TGTGCCAGCAGCGTAGTCGGGGGACGGCAGAACACTGAAGCTTTCTTT. Amino acids: CASSVVGGRQNTEAFF.